Detailed here is one T cell receptor (beta chain). The antigen remains undetermined. This entry belongs to a study of chemoradiotherapy in HPV16-positive cancers. Study context: Functional T-cell assays on a couple of HPV16-positive patients' cells defined candidate HPV-specific clones and common TCR motifs. Study results and limitations: For HPV16-positive patients, expanding HPV-responsive T cells associated with longer recurrence-free survival. Candidate HPV-specific clones and E7-related TCR motifs grew in tumor during treatment.

TCRdb keeps only in-frame clones here, not all; method: immunoSEQ multiplex PCR. The sample has several thousand clones; about 91% are singletons. There are 13 residues in the CDR3. Deletions cut 3 bases from V and 8 bases from J, with 12 bases between. Looked up from germline, CDR1 is SGHDT and CDR2 is YYEEEE. Repertoires were sampled repeatedly during chemoradiotherapy. The sequence was collected from a human donor with HPV-associated anogenital cancer. The material was tumor tissue, obtained from a patient who underwent chemoradiotherapy. The V call is TRBV5-6, the J call TRBJ2-1; D remains unclear. The CDR3 loop is CASSYKERDEQFF. The CDR3 DNA is TGTGCCAGCAGCTACAAGGAGCGTGATGAGCAGTTCTTC.